The source of this T cell receptor beta chain is a study of long-term antiretroviral therapy in people with HIV. Study findings and constraints: Diversity went up after ART and still fell short of transplant donor controls.

Per germline, CDR1 LNHNV and CDR2 YYDKDF (reference sequence). The germline V and J ends were trimmed by 4 bases and 1 base, with 7 bases remaining between them. This CDR3 has 13 residues. An immunoSEQ assay, version v3.0, was performed at survey level. Sequencing aimed to cover roughly 35,000-50,000 T-cell genomes per sample. The table came from immunoSEQ multiplex PCR; TCRdb's copy has only in-frame clones and leaves some out. The table lists tens of thousands of clones, around nine tenths of them singletons. Per individual, the PBMC samples numbered at least one pre-ART and at least two post-ART. As to this clone: The antigen remains undetermined.

This TCR derives from a woman between 35 and 50 years old with HIV. V and J are TRBV15 and TRBJ2-5, with a possible D match to TRBD1 (5 bases). Sample: unsorted PBMCs, taken 5.2 years after starting antiretroviral therapy. The CDR3 DNA follows: TGTGCCACCAGCACCGACAGCCAAGAGACCCAGTACTTC. It encodes CATSTDSQETQYF.